Each of the 31 T cell receptor beta chains below was sequenced from the same sample in a study of blood T cell repertoires in COVID-19. The table came from immunoSEQ multiplex PCR; TCRdb's copy has only in-frame clones and leaves some out. Among about 210,000 clones listed, around 86% were seen once. Material: PBMCs or T cells enriched from blood (not recorded which). Receptor source: a woman aged 45-65 years with acute COVID-19.

The chain joins TRBV27 to TRBJ1-2, with D perhaps matching TRBD1 (5 bases). The CDR3 extends over 13 amino acids. Trimming took 6 bases from V and 5 from J, leaving 13 bases between them. Germline assignment: CDR1 MNHEY and CDR2 SMNVEV (reference sequence). As DNA, the CDR3 is TGTGCCAGCAGGATGGGGGGTTCATATGGCTACACCTTC. Amino acid sequence: CASRMGGSYGYTF.

V and J are TRBV3-1 (or the pseudogene TRBV3-2) and TRBJ1-5; the D is unclear. Trimming left V 6 bases short and J 3 bases short, with 12 bases between. The CDR3 has 14 amino acids. Germline V gene sequence: CDR1 LGHDT, CDR2 YNNKEL (reference sequence). The CDR3 region has the DNA TGTGCCAGCAGTCAGTGGGCGAACAATCAGCCCCAGCATTTT. Translating it yields CASSQWANNQPQHF.

This chain joins TRBV4-1 and TRBJ1-5; 7 bases agree with TRBD1. Trimming at V came to 3 bases and at J to 7 bases, leaving 9 bases not matched to a gene. Germline CDR1 reads MGHRA; CDR2 reads YSYEKL. This CDR3 has 15 amino acids. The CDR3 DNA follows: TGCGCCAGCAGCCACCCGACAGGGTCGGGCCAGCCCCAGCATTTT. Protein sequence: CASSHPTGSGQPQHF.

The V and J genes are TRBV2 and TRBJ1-5; 7 bases fit TRBD1. The ends lost 9 bases at V and 4 bases at J; junction bases unmatched: 9. The CDR3 is 14 residues long. Germline loops: CDR1 SNHLY, CDR2 FYNNEI. CDR3 sequence: CARGGTDRNQPQHF. The DNA of the CDR3 is TGTGCCAGGGGCGGGACAGATAGAAATCAGCCCCAGCATTTT.

This chain joins TRBV4-3 and TRBJ1-3; D gene uncertain. Between the trimmed V and J ends, which lost 1 base and 0 bases, there was a span of 7 bases. CDR3 length: 15 amino acids. The germline V gene has CDR1 LGHNA and CDR2 YSLEER. CDR3 sequence (DNA): TGCGCCAGCAGCCAAGTGCGTAGCTCTGGAAACACCATATATTTT. The encoded protein is CASSQVRSSGNTIYF.

The chain employs TRBV28 and TRBJ2-7, with a tentative D call TRBD2 (6 bases). Trimming took 10 bases from V and 3 from J, leaving 13 bases between them. Germline V gene data show CDR1 as MDHEN and CDR2 as SYDVKM. CDR3 size: 12 residues. CDR3 bases: TGTGCCACGGGACTTCGGCACTACGAGCAGTACTTC. This gives the protein CATGLRHYEQYF.

A remark on this clone: The junction and the germline gene differ at one end; a read error may be behind it. The genes are TRBV7-7 and TRBJ2-1; 11 nucleotides line up with TRBD2. CDR1 and CDR2 from the germline V gene are SSHAT and FNYEAQ (reference sequence). The CDR3 runs to 15 residues. The CDR3 is CASSLGLAGGNEQFF. CDR3 bases: TGTGCTAGCAGCTTAGGGCTAGCGGGGGGCAATGAGCAGTTCTTC.

This clone has a single count. V usage is TRBV5-1 and J usage is TRBJ2-7; D might be TRBD2 (7 bases). Germline V gene data show CDR1 as SGHRS and CDR2 as YFSETQ. This CDR3 region has 14 residues. V lost 1 base to trimming and J lost 5 bases, with 13 bases between them. This CDR3 reads CASSLSGGGNEQYF. The CDR3 nucleotides read TGCGCCAGCAGCTTGTCGGGGGGCGGGAACGAGCAGTACTTC.

This clone was observed a few times. The gene calls are TRBV29-1 and TRBJ2-1; a weak D match, TRBD1 (5 bases). The CDR3 spans 13 residues. Germline lookup yields CDR1 SQVTM and CDR2 ANQGSEA. V was shortened by 0 bases and J by 9 bases, with 12 bases between the two germline ends. The CDR3, as DNA: TGCAGCGTTGAAGACAGGGAAGGCCGTGAGCAGTTCTTC. It encodes CSVEDREGREQFF.

This clone was recorded at least ten times. The chain is built from TRBV9 and TRBJ2-5; D may be TRBD2 (7 bases). V was trimmed by 1 base and J by 5 bases, leaving 12 bases between them. Germline lookup yields CDR1 SGDLS and CDR2 YYNGEE. The CDR3 spans 14 residues. As DNA, the CDR3 is TGTGCCAGCAGCGTATACGGGGGGCTCGAGACCCAGTACTTC. It is translated as CASSVYGGLETQYF.

This sequence joins TRBV27 and TRBJ1-1; maybe TRBD1 (6 bases). The germline V gene has CDR1 MNHEY and CDR2 SMNVEV (reference sequence). The CDR3 consists of 17 residues. V was cut by 0 bases and J by 1 base, with 15 bases left in between. In DNA form, the CDR3 reads TGTGCCAGCAGTTTATCTTGGGGGGGCGCGGGGAACACTGAAGCTTTCTTT. Encoded protein: CASSLSWGGAGNTEAFF.

The gene calls are TRBV18 and TRBJ2-1; TRBD1 might be the D (7 bases). The V and J ends lost 5 bases and 9 bases respectively, with 14 bases between them. The CDR3 loop spans 13 amino acids. CDR1 and CDR2 from the germline V gene are KGHSH and LQKENI. The CDR3 DNA sequence: TGTGCCAGCTCAGCAGGGGGGTATGGTGAGCAGTTCTTC. Translating it yields CASSAGGYGEQFF.

This clone was observed a few times. The rearrangement uses TRBV25-1 and TRBJ1-2; no clear D gene. Trimming took off 2 bases at V and 4 bases at J, with 11 bases between the two ends. This CDR3 comprises 14 residues. CDR1 is MGHDK and CDR2 is SYGVNS in the germline V gene. The CDR3 region is CASSEVEGFYGYTF. Here the CDR3 DNA reads TGTGCCAGCAGTGAAGTGGAGGGCTTCTATGGCTACACCTTC.

The chain carries TRBV5-1 and TRBJ1-3; no definite D call. Germline CDR1 is SGHRS and CDR2 is YFSETQ. The CDR3 length is 14 residues. Trimming took 5 bases from V and 0 from J, leaving 9 bases between them. The CDR3 sequence: CASSPGNSGNTIYF. CDR3 DNA: TGCGCCAGCAGTCCGGGAAACTCTGGAAACACCATATATTTT.

V is TRBV3-1 (or the pseudogene TRBV3-2) and J is TRBJ1-1; 7 nucleotides align to TRBD1. This CDR3 spans 15 amino acids. The germline V gene encodes CDR1 LGHDT and CDR2 YNNKEL (reference sequence). Trimming cost V 2 bases and J 1 base; bases outside gene matches: 4. The CDR3 region has the DNA TGTGCCAGCAGCCAAATGGGACAGCCGAACACTGAAGCTTTCTTT. Its protein product is CASSQMGQPNTEAFF.

This chain connects TRBV11-2 to TRBJ2-1; TRBD2 matches at 7 bases. The CDR3 consists of 14 residues. Trimming cost V 2 bases and J 9 bases; bases outside gene matches: 7. Germline CDR1 SGHAT, CDR2 FQNNGV. The CDR3 loop reads CASSLIMSGGEQFF. As DNA, the CDR3 is TGTGCCAGCAGCTTAATTATGTCGGGGGGTGAGCAGTTCTTC.

This sequence joins TRBV5-6 and TRBJ1-4; 10 bases match TRBD1. With 4 bases clipped from V and 0 bases from J, the junction kept 3 bases outside the gene matches. This CDR3 is built from 16 residues. The germline V gene has CDR1 SGHDT and CDR2 YYEEEE. CDR3 in amino acids: CASSPDRGSTNEKLFF. DNA of the CDR3: TGTGCCAGCAGCCCGGACAGGGGGTCAACTAATGAAAAACTGTTTTTT. The full variable domain, completed using reference TRBV5-6 and TRBJ1-4, is DAGVTQSPTHLIKTRGQQVTLRCSPKSGHDTVSWYQQALGQGPQFIFQYYEEEERQRGNFPDRFSGHQFPNYSSELNVNALLLGDSALYLCASSPDRGSTNEKLFFGSGTQLSVL.

The gene calls are TRBV19 and TRBJ1-2; D possibly corresponds to TRBD1 (5 bases). CDR3 length: 14 residues. Trimming pared 6 bases from V and 4 bases from J, leaving 15 bases between. Germline CDR1 reads LNHDA; CDR2 reads SQIVND (reference sequence). The chain's CDR3 is CASSSTPGGYGYTF. The CDR3 DNA sequence: TGTGCCAGTAGCTCGACACCGGGGGGCTATGGCTACACCTTC.

The chain has TRBV7-9 and TRBJ2-1; the D is unclear. Trimming shortened V by 5 bases and J by 9 bases, and 11 bases separated the two germline ends. This CDR3 has 12 amino acids. Germline values: CDR1 SEHNR, CDR2 FQNEAQ (reference sequence). The CDR3 nucleotides read TGTGCCAGCAGCGTACTTACTCCTGAGCAGTTCTTC. Protein product: CASSVLTPEQFF.

This clone was detected once. CDR3 DNA: TGTGCCACCAGCAGACAGGGGAGCCCCTACGAGCAGTACTTC. It specifies CATSRQGSPYEQYF. The chain employs TRBV15 and TRBJ2-7, with D possibly being TRBD1 (6 bases). The CDR3 consists of 14 residues. CDR1 is LNHNV, CDR2 YYDKDF, per germline (reference sequence). The ends were cut back, 2 bases at V and 2 bases at J, with 10 bases in the middle.

The rearrangement links TRBV10-3 to TRBJ1-5; 10 positions agree with TRBD1. The J segment lost 6 bases and the V segment lost 8 bases, leaving 4 bases of the junction unmatched. This CDR3 has 13 residues. The germline V gene has CDR1 ENHRY and CDR2 SYGVKD. The CDR3 spells CAIRDRGGQPQHF. The CDR3 DNA follows: TGTGCCATCCGGGACAGGGGCGGTCAGCCCCAGCATTTT.

This clone has a handful of counts. This chain connects TRBV4-2 to TRBJ2-7; 8 bases agree with TRBD2. Germline lookup yields CDR1 LGHNA and CDR2 YNFKEQ. The CDR3 has 15 residues. V shed 4 bases and J 2 bases; nucleotides not matched to a gene: 7. The CDR3 loop reads CASSLRLAGPYEQYF. The CDR3 DNA follows: TGTGCCAGCAGCCTCCGGCTAGCGGGTCCCTACGAGCAGTACTTC.

V gene TRBV9 combines with J gene TRBJ2-2; 8 nucleotides match TRBD1. J gave up 6 bases and V 4 bases, and 5 bases lay outside the gene matches. The CDR3 runs 14 residues. The germline gives CDR1 SGDLS, CDR2 YYNGEE. CDR3 in DNA: TGTGCCAGCAGCCCCCGACAGGGGTCCGGGGAGCTGTTTTTT. It codes for CASSPRQGSGELFF.

This rearrangement joins TRBV6-2 or TRBV6-3 to TRBJ1-2; D is uncertain. V was shortened by 5 bases and J by 6 bases, with 16 bases between the two germline ends. Per the germline V gene, CDR1 is MNHEY and CDR2 is SVGEGT. The length of the CDR3 is 14 residues. The CDR3 loop reads CASSETYTADGYTF. DNA of the CDR3: TGTGCCAGCAGTGAGACTTACACGGCGGATGGCTACACCTTC.

This clone occurred a few times. V usage is TRBV11-3 and J usage is TRBJ1-4, with a weak D call TRBD1 (6 bases). Between the trimmed V and J ends, which lost 1 base and 3 bases, there was a span of 6 bases. The CDR3 sequence is 14 residues long. Germline-derived CDR1 and CDR2 are SGHNT and YENEEA. The CDR3 is CASSLGTANEKLFF. The CDR3 coding sequence is TGTGCCAGCAGCTTAGGGACAGCTAATGAAAAACTGTTTTTT.

This clone has a single count. V usage is TRBV7-2 and J usage is TRBJ1-3; maybe TRBD1 (5 bases). Trimming left V 5 bases short and J 6 bases short, with 11 bases between. The CDR3 runs to 13 residues. Germline CDR1 SGHTA, CDR2 FQGNSA. The CDR3 nucleotides read TGTGCCAGCAGCAAAGGGGTAGAAAACACCATATATTTT. Protein: CASSKGVENTIYF.

The chain couples TRBV28 to TRBJ2-5, with 9 nucleotides matching TRBD1. From germline, CDR1 is MDHEN and CDR2 SYDVKM. V gave up 4 bases and J gave up 2 bases; unmatched junction bases: 5. This CDR3 has 15 amino acids. Written as DNA, the CDR3 is TGTGCCAGCAGTTCCTCCGGGACAGGGCAAGAGACCCAGTACTTC. The encoded protein is CASSSSGTGQETQYF.

The chain couples TRBV6-2 or TRBV6-3 to TRBJ1-1, with 7 bases fitting TRBD1. Germline CDR1 and CDR2: MNHEY and SVGEGT. Unmatched junction bases numbered 9, after V lost 2 bases and J lost 0 bases. The CDR3 contains 17 residues. For the CDR3, the DNA is TGTGCCAGCAGTTACGGCGGCAGGGGGAGGATGAACACTGAAGCTTTCTTT. It codes for CASSYGGRGRMNTEAFF.

The chain uses TRBV7-2 and TRBJ1-4; 7 positions match TRBD1. Unmatched junction bases numbered 12, after V lost 5 bases and J lost 6 bases. CDR3 length equals 16 residues. Germline loops: CDR1 SGHTA, CDR2 FQGNSA. CDR3 sequence reads: CASSPRGGSFYEKLFF. The CDR3 DNA reads TGTGCCAGCAGCCCACGAGGGGGCAGTTTTTATGAAAAACTGTTTTTT.

V gene TRBV28 combines with J gene TRBJ2-7; D might be TRBD1 (5 bases). The CDR3 has 13 amino acids. V dropped 10 bases and J dropped 0 bases, with 13 bases sitting between them. Per the germline V gene, CDR1 is MDHEN and CDR2 is SYDVKM. CDR3 nucleotides: TGTGCCACCACAGGTTTGAGCTCCTACGAGCAGTACTTC. Its translation: CATTGLSSYEQYF.

V gene TRBV4-2 combines with J gene TRBJ1-6, with 10 bases aligning to TRBD1. J gave up 5 bases and V 6 bases, and 7 bases lay outside the gene matches. Germline CDR1 and CDR2: LGHNA and YNFKEQ. The length of the CDR3 is 16 residues. This chain's CDR3 is CASRRDRGRDNSPLHF. DNA for the CDR3: TGTGCCAGCAGACGAGACAGGGGGCGGGATAATTCACCCCTCCACTTT.